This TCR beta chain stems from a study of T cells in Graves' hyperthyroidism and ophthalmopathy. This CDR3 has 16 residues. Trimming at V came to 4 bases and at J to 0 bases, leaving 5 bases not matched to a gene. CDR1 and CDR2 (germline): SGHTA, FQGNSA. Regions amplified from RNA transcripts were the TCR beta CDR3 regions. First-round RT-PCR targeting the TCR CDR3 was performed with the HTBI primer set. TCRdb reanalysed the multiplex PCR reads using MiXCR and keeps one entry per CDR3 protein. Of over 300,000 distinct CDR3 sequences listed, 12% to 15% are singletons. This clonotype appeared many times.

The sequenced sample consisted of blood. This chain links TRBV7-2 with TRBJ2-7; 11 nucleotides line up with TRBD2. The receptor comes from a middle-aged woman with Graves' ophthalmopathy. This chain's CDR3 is CASSYAGTSGSYEQYF. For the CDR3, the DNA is TGTGCCAGCAGCTATGCCGGGACTAGCGGCTCCTACGAGCAGTACTTC.